Below, 10 T cell receptor beta chains from the same sample are listed, as sequenced in a study of blood T cell repertoires in COVID-19. Only in-frame clones appear in the TCRdb table, and some are missing; sequencing was by immunoSEQ multiplex PCR. The sample consists of about 130,000 clones, about 79% of them appearing once. Input material: peripheral blood. These receptors were collected from a man in his forties with active or convalescent COVID-19.

The V and J genes are TRBV5-1 and TRBJ2-2, with 8 bases aligning to TRBD2. Trimming cost V 0 bases and J 8 bases; bases outside gene matches: 21. The CDR3 runs 20 residues. Germline assignment: CDR1 SGHRS and CDR2 YFSETQ. The CDR3 protein is CASSLGQTFFRAGVTGELFF. CDR3 in DNA: TGCGCCAGCAGCTTGGGTCAGACCTTTTTTAGAGCGGGAGTAACAGGGGAGCTGTTTTTT.

V is TRBV4-1 and J is TRBJ2-1; D ambiguous. Trimming left V 2 bases short and J 0 bases short, with 11 bases between. Germline-derived CDR1 and CDR2 are MGHRA and YSYEKL. The CDR3 is made up of 16 amino acids. Here the CDR3 DNA reads TGCGCCAGCAGCCAAAAACTCTCGAGCTCCTACAATGAGCAGTTCTTC. As protein: CASSQKLSSSYNEQFF.

The J gene is TRBJ2-3, the V gene TRBV5-1, with 12 bases lining up with TRBD2. Looked up from germline, CDR1 is SGHRS and CDR2 is YFSETQ. This CDR3 has 16 residues. V trimming: 3 bases; J trimming: 8 bases; junction bases outside the gene matches: 10. The CDR3 loop is CASSSLAGGQASTQYF. The CDR3, as DNA: TGCGCCAGCAGCTCCCTAGCGGGGGGGCAGGCATCTACGCAGTATTTT. The whole variable domain, remainder taken from reference TRBV5-1 and TRBJ2-3, is KAGVTQTPRYLIKTRGQQVTLSCSPISGHRSVSWYQQTPGQGLQFLFEYFSETQRNKGNFPGRFSGRQFSNSRSEMNVSTLELGDSALYLCASSSLAGGQASTQYFGPGTRLTVL.

The chain combines TRBV18 with TRBJ1-5; TRBD1 matches at 10 bases. Germline lookup yields CDR1 KGHSH and CDR2 LQKENI. V was clipped by 3 bases and J by 7 bases; unmatched bases: 9. The CDR3 spans 16 residues. The CDR3 loop is CASSPLGQGTGQPQHF. As DNA, the CDR3 is TGTGCCAGCTCACCGTTGGGACAGGGGACGGGGCAGCCCCAGCATTTT.

The chain is built from TRBV10-3 and TRBJ2-1, with D maybe TRBD2 (5 bases). CDR1 and CDR2 from the germline V gene are ENHRY and SYGVKD. The CDR3 covers 15 residues. With 6 bases removed from V and 8 bases from J, the gap between germline ends came to 20 bases. CDR3 residues: CAIRDSLAVDDEQFF. CDR3 DNA sequence: TGTGCCATCAGGGACTCGTTGGCGGTTGACGATGAGCAGTTCTTC.

On this clone itself: Other nucleotide sequences in the sample specify the same CDR3. The V gene is TRBV9, the J gene TRBJ2-1; no clear D. Trimming stripped 0 bases from V and 0 bases from J, with 10 bases between. Germline CDR1 and CDR2: SGDLS and YYNGEE. The CDR3 has 16 amino acids. The chain's CDR3 is CASSVGSLSSYNEQFF. In nucleotides, the CDR3 is TGTGCCAGCAGCGTAGGAAGCTTAAGCTCCTACAATGAGCAGTTCTTC.

In this sample, this clone turned up once. DNA of the CDR3: TGTGCCAGCACCATTAAAAGCAACACTGAAGCTTTCTTT. Protein: CASTIKSNTEAFF. The gene calls are TRBV12-3 or TRBV12-4 and TRBJ1-1, with D hard to call. V lost 7 bases and J lost 2, with 11 bases in between. The CDR3 is 13 amino acids.

The chain carries TRBV5-1 and TRBJ2-3, with 11 bases lining up with TRBD2. From germline, CDR1 is SGHRS and CDR2 YFSETQ. This CDR3 has 16 residues. The trim removed 1 base at V and 3 bases at J, leaving 4 bases unmatched. The CDR3 here is CASSLRSSGRTDTQYF. The CDR3 DNA sequence: TGCGCCAGCAGCTTGAGGTCTAGCGGGAGGACAGATACGCAGTATTTT.

CDR3 sequence: CASSLGTGRSHEAFF. The CDR3 DNA reads TGCGCCAGCAGCTTGGGGACAGGGAGGAGCCATGAAGCTTTCTTT. This chain uses TRBV5-1 with TRBJ1-1; 8 positions agree with TRBD1. This CDR3 has 15 residues. V trimming: 0 bases; J trimming: 7 bases; junction bases outside the gene matches: 8. Germline CDR1 is SGHRS and CDR2 is YFSETQ.

The rearrangement joins TRBV27 to TRBJ2-7, with a tentative D call TRBD1 (6 bases). The germline CDR1 and CDR2 sequences are MNHEY and SMNVEV (reference sequence). CDR3 size: 14 residues. V shed 5 bases and J shed 0 bases, with 11 bases lying between them. The CDR3 nucleotides read TGTGCCAGCAGTAGGGACACTTCCTCCTACGAGCAGTACTTC. This codes for CASSRDTSSYEQYF.